The clone carrying this T cell receptor beta chain was seen only once. Profiling relied on immunoSEQ multiplex PCR, and the TCRdb table lists in-frame clones only, not all of them. Counted here are over a million clones, about 80% occurring once; the ten biggest clones make up approximately 0.5%. V was pared by 5 bases and J by 6 bases, with 6 bases of the junction left unmatched. This CDR3 has 13 residues. The germline CDR1 and CDR2 sequences are SGHTA and FQGTGA. The sample belongs to a study of shared clonotypes between healthy human individuals. Looking at the study overall: Researchers assigned three CD4 naive, three CD4 memory, two CD8 naive and one CD8 memory plate to each donor.

The clonotype originates from a man between 18 and 29 years old in good health. Some clones in this sample may be carry-over from other donors' samples. J is TRBJ2-7 and V is TRBV7-3; 8 nucleotides line up with TRBD1. Sequencing input: memory CD4+ T cells from PBMCs. Noted subset: CD45RA-negative fraction. DNA of the CDR3: TGTGCCAGCAGCCCTTACAGGGGGGTCGAGCAGTACTTC. It is translated as CASSPYRGVEQYF.